This T cell receptor (beta chain) was identified in a study of shared clonotypes between healthy human individuals. Study at large: CD4 naive cells filled three plates per donor, CD4 memory three, CD8 naive two and CD8 memory one. Findings of the study overall: Generation probabilities of non-shared clonotypes were lower (relative to those shared by all four donors).

Germline V gives CDR1 KGHSH, CDR2 LQKENI. The CDR3 extends over 16 amino acids. Trimming shortened V by 3 bases and J by 4 bases, and 18 bases separated the two germline ends. Splitting of each subset's genomic DNA was done evenly across several immunoSEQ plates. Assay used: immunoSEQ multiplex PCR; TCRdb lists only in-frame clones, some missing. The sample has roughly 2 million clones; around 95% are singletons. As concerns this clone: Antigen unknown.

The sample was naive CD4+ T cells sorted from blood. The subset: CD45RA+ positively selected. This chain connects TRBV18 to TRBJ1-1, with D possibly being TRBD1 (6 bases). The clonotype originates from a man between 18 and 29 years old in good health. Here the CDR3 DNA reads TGTGCCAGCTCACCCGGAGGGGGGCAGGGTGCCACTGAAGCTTTCTTT. Residues: CASSPGGGQGATEAFF.